Sequencing of this TCR beta chain was carried out in a study of PD-1 blockade in classical Hodgkin lymphoma. General observations from the study: Newly diagnosed patients had baseline TCR diversity that was reportedly lower than that of healthy donors. Exclusion covered patients beginning nivolumab under 1 year post-ASCT.

In germline, CDR1 is MNHEY, CDR2 SVGAGI. V was clipped by 5 bases and J by 3 bases, with 17 bases between them. The CDR3 runs 15 residues. The method was immunoSEQ multiplex PCR; TCRdb's version includes in-frame clones alone and lacks a portion of them. Among about 36,000 clones listed, 60% to 80% were seen once. Every one of the patients relapsed after autologous stem cell transplantation (brentuximab vedotin exposure was variable). This clone is large (0.1 to 1%) by share. Antigen: not known. The sequence came from a human donor with classical Hodgkin lymphoma. The sample was peripheral blood mononuclear cells (PBMCs), taken before the second cycle of nivolumab. The chain links TRBV6-5 to TRBJ2-7; a possible D gene is TRBD1 (5 bases). This CDR3 reads CASSPSDSSFYEQYF. CDR3 nucleotide sequence: TGTGCCAGCAGTCCTTCCGACAGTTCGTTCTACGAGCAGTACTTC.